This is a list of T cell receptor beta chains from one sample in a study of T cell clonotyping in hematopoietic cell transplantation. Assay: immunoSEQ multiplex PCR; the TCRdb copy retains only in-frame clones and omits some. The repertoire includes some 10,000 clones, around 93% of them detected once, and under 0.9% sits in the top ten. Sequenced sample: peripheral blood mononuclear cells. The source of these receptors is a woman in her fifties or sixties in good health. Some clones in this sample may be carry-over from other donors' samples. Both conserved end residues are part of each CDR3. D genes are given only for firm matches. Clone sizes are given selectively: once, few, many, or a class where the clone is expanded.

TRBV19	-	TRBJ1-1	-	CASSIGQMNTEAFF	TGTGCCAGTAGTATAGGACAGATGAACACTGAAGCTTTCTTT
TRBV11-2	-	TRBJ1-2	-	CASSERNYGYTF	TGTGCCAGCAGTGAACGCAACTATGGCTACACCTTC
TRBV6-5	-	TRBJ2-2	-	CASSRRRANTGELFF	TGTGCCAGCAGTCGGAGGAGAGCGAACACCGGGGAGCTGTTTTTT
TRBV19	-	TRBJ2-3	-	CASRNRGSGSQDTQYF	TGTGCCAGTAGGAATAGGGGCTCAGGGAGTCAAGATACGCAGTATTTT
TRBV2	-	TRBJ2-1	TRBD2	CASTLDSSGSGGEQFF	TGTGCCAGCACCTTAGATAGTAGCGGGAGTGGGGGTGAGCAGTTCTTC
TRBV27	-	TRBJ1-1	-	CASSLRFPVGTEAFF	TGTGCCAGCAGTTTACGGTTTCCCGTGGGCACTGAAGCTTTCTTT
TRBV7-2	-	TRBJ2-2	-	CASSSQGLGGTGELFF	TGTGCCAGCAGCTCACAGGGCCTCGGGGGCACCGGGGAGCTGTTTTTT
TRBV30	-	TRBJ1-2	-	CAWASQGRNYGYTF	TGTGCCTGGGCCTCCCAGGGACGTAACTATGGCTACACCTTC
TRBV6-5	once	TRBJ2-3	-	CASSYSNQPPDTQYF	TGTGCCAGCAGTTACTCAAACCAGCCCCCAGATACGCAGTATTTT
TRBV18	-	TRBJ2-3	-	CASSPLGHSTDTQYF	TGTGCCAGCTCACCACTCGGTCACAGCACAGATACGCAGTATTTT
TRBV2	-	TRBJ2-5	-	CASSAIQGPATQETQYF	TGTGCCAGCAGTGCAATTCAGGGTCCAGCTACACAAGAGACCCAGTACTTC
TRBV7-2	-	TRBJ2-1	-	CASSLGLYNEQFF	TGTGCCAGCAGCCTTGGACTCTACAATGAGCAGTTCTTC
TRBV27	-	TRBJ1-2	TRBD1	CASSLLPVDRALGGYTF	TGTGCCAGCAGTTTGCTTCCGGTGGACAGGGCGCTTGGCGGCTACACCTTC
TRBV28	-	TRBJ1-6	-	CASSLSQGQVSPLHF	TGTGCCAGCAGTTTATCCCAGGGTCAGGTCTCACCCCTCCACTTT
TRBV19	-	TRBJ2-2	-	CASSIQQGNTGELFF	TGTGCCAGTAGTATCCAGCAGGGGAACACCGGGGAGCTGTTTTTT
TRBV7-6	-	TRBJ1-2	TRBD1	CASSLYTGDNYGYTF	TGTGCCAGCAGCTTATATACAGGGGATAACTATGGCTACACCTTC
TRBV30	-	TRBJ1-2	-	CAWSVGPPGGYGYTF	TGTGCCTGGAGTGTAGGTCCCCCTGGGGGCTATGGCTACACCTTC
TRBV10-3	-	TRBJ2-3	TRBD2	CATKPGLASDTQYF	TGTGCCACCAAACCGGGACTAGCGAGCGATACGCAGTATTTT
TRBV6-6	once	TRBJ2-3	-	CASSYSKGRTDTQYF	TGTGCCAGCAGTTACTCGAAAGGGCGTACAGATACGCAGTATTTT
TRBV11-2	-	TRBJ1-1	-	CASSLDPTGNTEAFF	TGTGCCAGCAGCTTAGATCCGACAGGTAACACTGAAGCTTTCTTT
TRBV2	-	TRBJ1-2	-	CASSARPLRGYTF	TGTGCCAGCAGTGCCCGCCCCCTGAGGGGCTACACCTTC
TRBV28	-	TRBJ1-4	-	CASSLGPNEKLFF	TGTGCCAGCAGTTTAGGCCCTAATGAAAAACTGTTTTTT
TRBV28	-	TRBJ2-7	-	CASRPQGGSYEQYF	TGTGCCAGCAGGCCACAGGGGGGGTCCTACGAGCAGTACTTC